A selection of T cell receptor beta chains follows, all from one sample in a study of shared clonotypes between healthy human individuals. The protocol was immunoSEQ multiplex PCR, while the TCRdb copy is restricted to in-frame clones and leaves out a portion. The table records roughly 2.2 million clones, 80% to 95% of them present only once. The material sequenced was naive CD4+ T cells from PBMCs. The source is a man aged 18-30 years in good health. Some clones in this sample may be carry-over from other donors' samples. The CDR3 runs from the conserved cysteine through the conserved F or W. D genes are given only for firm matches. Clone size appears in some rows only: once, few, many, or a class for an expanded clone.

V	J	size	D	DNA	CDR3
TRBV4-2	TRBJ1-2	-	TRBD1	TGTGCCAGCAGCCAAGATTTCGTTGGGAGGGACAGGACATCGGATGGCTACACCTTC	CASSQDFVGRDRTSDGYTF
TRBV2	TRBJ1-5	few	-	TGTGCCACCGGAGCGAGCAATCAGCCCCAGCATTTT	CATGASNQPQHF
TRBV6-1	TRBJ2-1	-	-	TGTGCCAGCAGGGCCTTTCAGGGAGGCAATGAGCAGTTCTTC	CASRAFQGGNEQFF
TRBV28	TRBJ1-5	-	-	TGTGCCAGCAGTCCCCCCGGGGGGGGCAATCAGCCCCAGCATTTT	CASSPPGGGNQPQHF
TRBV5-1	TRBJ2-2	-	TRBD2	TGCGCCAGCAGCTTAGTACTAGCGGGAGGCGCGAACACCGGGGAGCTGTTTTTT	CASSLVLAGGANTGELFF
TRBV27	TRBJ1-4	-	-	TGTGCCAGCAGTTTGCCATACCCTAATGAAAAACTGTTTTTT	CASSLPYPNEKLFF
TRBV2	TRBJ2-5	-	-	TGTGCCAGCAGTGAGGAAGTCCTAGGGAAGGAGACCCAGTACTTC	CASSEEVLGKETQYF
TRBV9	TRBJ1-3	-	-	TGTGCCAGCAGCGTATTATCTGGAAACACCATATATTTT	CASSVLSGNTIYF
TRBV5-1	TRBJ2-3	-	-	TGCGCCAGCAGCCAGGGACGAACCACAGATACGCAGTATTTT	CASSQGRTTDTQYF
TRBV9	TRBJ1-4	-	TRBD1	TGTGCCAGCAGCGTTGGGACAGGGGTCGAAAAACTGTTTTTT	CASSVGTGVEKLFF
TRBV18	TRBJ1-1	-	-	TGTGCCAGCTCCTCCATTAGGGCGGTGAACACTGAAGCTTTCTTT	CASSSIRAVNTEAFF
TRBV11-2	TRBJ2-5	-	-	TGTGCCAGCAGCCCGGCTAGAGAGACCCAGTACTTC	CASSPARETQYF
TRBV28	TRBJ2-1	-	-	TGTGCCAGCATCAGGGTCGGACCTCCGAGCTCCTACAATGAGCAGTTCTTC	CASIRVGPPSSYNEQFF